This T cell receptor beta chain was obtained from a study of blood T cells in healthy people across ages. Study as a whole: Per two T cells, template switching captured roughly one barcoded beta molecule.

V was clipped by 0 bases and J by 13 bases; unmatched bases: 6. The CDR3 extends over 13 amino acids. Germline values: CDR1 SGHRS, CDR2 YFSETQ. Primers used in a second PCR of roughly 6 to 12 cycles were a sample-barcoded 5' primer and a J-beta primer mix. The template-switch adaptor was a 5' adaptor with 12 random nucleotides. It tagged each cDNA molecule. TCRdb re-called the 5' RACE reads with MiXCR, one entry per CDR3 protein. Of approximately 2,000,000 distinct CDR3 sequences listed, roughly two fifths are singletons. The study's findings and limits: Lack of knowledge of donor CMV status possibly confounded expanded clonotype changes.

On this clonotype itself: Its matching antigen is unknown.

The receptor was derived from a human donor in good health. V usage is TRBV5-1 and J usage is TRBJ2-1, with 8 positions matching TRBD2. Sequenced sample: blood. The CDR3 DNA follows: TGCGCCAGCAGCTTGGAACTAGCGGATACACAGTTCTTC. This sequence encodes CASSLELADTQFF.